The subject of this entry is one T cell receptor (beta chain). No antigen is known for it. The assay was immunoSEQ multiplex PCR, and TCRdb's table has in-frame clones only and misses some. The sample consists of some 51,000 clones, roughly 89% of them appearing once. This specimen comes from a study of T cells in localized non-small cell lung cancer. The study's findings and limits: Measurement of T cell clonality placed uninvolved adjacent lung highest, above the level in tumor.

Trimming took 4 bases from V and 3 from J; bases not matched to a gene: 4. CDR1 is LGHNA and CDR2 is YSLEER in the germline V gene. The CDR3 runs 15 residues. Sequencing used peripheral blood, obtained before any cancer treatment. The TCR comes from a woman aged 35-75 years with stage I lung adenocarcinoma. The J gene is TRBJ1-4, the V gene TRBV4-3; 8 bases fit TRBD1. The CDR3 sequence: CASSPGQGSNEKLFF. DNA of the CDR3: TGCGCCAGCAGCCCAGGACAGGGATCTAATGAAAAACTGTTTTTT.